This T cell receptor (beta chain) was captured by sequencing in a study of CXCR3-negative and CXCR3-positive naive CD8 T cells. Study-wide results and limits: TRBV-TRBJ usage matched between naive CXCR3-negative and CXCR3-positive cells but not between memory cells. Between one naive subset and the other, surface CD5 was comparable, and TCR strength was inferred from TRB CDR3 properties.

Points on this clonotype: What it binds is not known.

CDR3 length equals 15 residues. In germline, CDR1 is SGHTA, CDR2 FQGNSA. Libraries were UMI-labeled 5' RACE TRB cDNA. TCRdb processed the 5' RACE reads again and assigns one entry to each CDR3 protein, with no DNA. This table holds under 50,000 distinct CDR3 sequences. The receptor was isolated from a human donor in good health. Some clones in this sample may be carry-over from other donors' samples. The V gene is TRBV7-2, the J gene TRBJ2-1; with no DNA, the TCRdb D assignment of TRBD2 cannot be verified. What was sequenced was naive CXCR3- CD8+ T cells from blood. The subset: CD45RO-CCR7+CD27+CD95- naive CD8+ T cells lacking CXCR3 (TNR3-). The CDR3 loop reads CASSLAQREYNEQFF.